This T cell receptor (beta chain) was obtained from a study of blood T cell repertoires in COVID-19. The CDR3 runs 15 residues. CDR1 SEHNR and CDR2 FQNEAQ come from the germline V gene (reference sequence). V lost 1 base to trimming and J lost 4 bases; unmatched junction nucleotides: 4. Authors' processing steps: Using reference gene primer amplification, nucleated cell counts were estimated. Using immunoSEQ multiplex PCR, the repertoire was profiled, and TCRdb retains in-frame clones only, with some absent. Clonal size and the V and J genes are those of that table, whereas D and trimming came from the DNA. The top ten hold more than 15% of the sample, which has about 40,000 clones, 86% seen once.

The TCR originated in a man aged 50 to 60 in a cohort sampled during active COVID-19. Sequencing was done on a sample of peripheral blood. This chain uses TRBV7-9 with TRBJ2-1; the match to TRBD1 covers 7 bases. CDR3: CASSLGARGYNEQFF. Here the CDR3 DNA reads TGTGCCAGCAGCTTAGGGGCCAGGGGGTACAATGAGCAGTTCTTC.